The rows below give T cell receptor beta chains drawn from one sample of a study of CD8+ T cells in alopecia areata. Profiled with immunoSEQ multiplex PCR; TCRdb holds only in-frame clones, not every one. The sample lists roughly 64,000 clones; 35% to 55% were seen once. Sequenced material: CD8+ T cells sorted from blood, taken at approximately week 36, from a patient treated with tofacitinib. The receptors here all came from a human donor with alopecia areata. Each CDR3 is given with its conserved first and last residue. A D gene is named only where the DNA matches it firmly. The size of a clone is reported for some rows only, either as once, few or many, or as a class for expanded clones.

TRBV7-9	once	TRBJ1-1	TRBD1	CASTKGAQDTEAFF	TGTGCCAGCACCAAGGGGGCGCAGGACACTGAAGCTTTCTTT
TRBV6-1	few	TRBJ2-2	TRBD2	CASSDVGLAGAGELFF	TGTGCCAGCAGTGATGTGGGACTAGCGGGAGCAGGGGAGCTGTTTTTT
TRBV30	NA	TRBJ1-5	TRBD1	CAWSRDRVNQPQHF	TGTGCCTGGAGCCGGGACAGGGTGAATCAGCCCCAGCATTTT
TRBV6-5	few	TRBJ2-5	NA	CASNLNLGETQYF	TGTGCCAGCAACTTGAACCTCGGGGAGACCCAGTACTTC
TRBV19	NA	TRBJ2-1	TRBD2	CASSISGSNNEQFF	TGTGCCAGTAGTATTAGCGGGAGCAACAATGAGCAGTTCTTC
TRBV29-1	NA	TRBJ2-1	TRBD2	CSVDGLAGLREANEQFF	TGCAGCGTTGATGGTCTAGCGGGACTCCGGGAAGCCAATGAGCAGTTCTTC
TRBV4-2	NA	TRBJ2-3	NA	CASSQGGSADTQYF	TGTGCCAGCAGCCAGGGTGGTAGCGCAGATACGCAGTATTTT
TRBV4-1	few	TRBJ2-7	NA	CASSQVPDYEQYF	TGCGCCAGCAGCCAAGTCCCGGACTACGAGCAGTACTTC
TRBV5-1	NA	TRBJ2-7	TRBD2	CASSQGLAEYYEQYF	TGCGCCAGCAGCCAGGGACTAGCGGAGTACTACGAGCAGTACTTC
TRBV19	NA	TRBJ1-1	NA	CASMNPGPEAFF	TGTGCCAGTATGAACCCAGGACCTGAAGCTTTCTTT
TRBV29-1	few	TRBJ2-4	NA	CSALVGQPIQYF	TGCAGCGCCCTTGTTGGGCAACCCATTCAGTACTTC
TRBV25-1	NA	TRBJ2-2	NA	CASSRHNTGELFF	TGTGCCAGCAGTAGGCATAACACCGGGGAGCTGTTTTTT
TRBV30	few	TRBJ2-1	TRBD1	CAWSGTGLGEQFF	TGTGCCTGGAGTGGGACAGGGTTGGGTGAGCAGTTCTTC
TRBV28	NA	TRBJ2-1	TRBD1	CASSLVGGTGHNEQFF	TGTGCCAGCAGTTTGGTCGGCGGGACAGGTCACAATGAGCAGTTCTTC
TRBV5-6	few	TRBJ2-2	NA	CASSFGGELFF	TGTGCCAGCAGCTTTGGCGGGGAGCTGTTTTTT
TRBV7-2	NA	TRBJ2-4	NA	CASSSSAGTKAIQYF	TGTGCCAGCAGCTCATCTGCCGGGACGAAAGCCATTCAGTACTTC
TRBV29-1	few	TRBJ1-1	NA	CSVEDLRGSEAFF	TGCAGCGTTGAAGATCTTCGGGGATCTGAAGCTTTCTTT
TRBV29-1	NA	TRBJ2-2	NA	CSVLWATGELFF	TGCAGCGTTCTATGGGCCACCGGGGAGCTGTTTTTT
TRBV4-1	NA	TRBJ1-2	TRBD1	CASSQVTGGNGYTF	TGCGCCAGCAGCCAAGTTACAGGGGGCAACGGCTACACCTTC
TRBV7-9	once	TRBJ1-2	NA	CASSLEGVSYGYTF	TGTGCCAGCAGCTTAGAAGGGGTTAGCTATGGCTACACCTTC
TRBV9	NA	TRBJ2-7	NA	CASSETGDFLYEQYF	TGTGCCAGCAGTGAGACAGGAGATTTTCTCTACGAGCAGTACTTC
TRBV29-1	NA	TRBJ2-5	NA	CSVEKGNQETQYF	TGCAGCGTTGAAAAGGGCAACCAAGAGACCCAGTACTTC
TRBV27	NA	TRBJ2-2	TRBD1	CASSTLDRGNTGELFF	TGTGCCAGCAGCACTCTGGACAGGGGGAACACCGGGGAGCTGTTTTTT
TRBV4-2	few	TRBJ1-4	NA	CASSQEVTGSPEKLFF	TGTGCCAGCAGCCAAGAGGTCACAGGGAGCCCCGAAAAACTGTTTTTT
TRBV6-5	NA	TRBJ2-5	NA	CASSTGETQYF	TGTGCCAGCAGTACTGGGGAGACCCAGTACTTC
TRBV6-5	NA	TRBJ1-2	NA	CASSYTKSPNYGYTF	TGTGCCAGCAGTTACACAAAGTCCCCTAACTATGGCTACACCTTC
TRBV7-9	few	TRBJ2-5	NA	CASSPKTTLQETQYF	TGTGCCAGCAGCCCAAAGACTACTCTGCAAGAGACCCAGTACTTC
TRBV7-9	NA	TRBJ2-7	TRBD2	CASSSIPSGRVNEQYF	TGTGCCAGCAGCTCCATCCCTAGCGGGAGGGTTAACGAGCAGTACTTC
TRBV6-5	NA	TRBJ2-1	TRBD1	CASSYSGTGGSEQFF	TGTGCCAGCAGTTACTCGGGGACAGGGGGAAGTGAGCAGTTCTTC
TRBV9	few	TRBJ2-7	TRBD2	CASSALQGRGDEQYF	TGTGCCAGCAGCGCTCTCCAAGGTCGGGGGGACGAGCAGTACTTC
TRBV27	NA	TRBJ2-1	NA	CASSLGGYNEQFF	TGTGCCAGCAGTTTAGGCGGATACAATGAGCAGTTCTTC
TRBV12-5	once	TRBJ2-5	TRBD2	CASGLGTSGGETQYF	TGTGCTAGTGGTTTGGGGACTAGCGGCGGCGAGACCCAGTACTTC
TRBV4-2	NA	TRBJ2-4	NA	CASSQEYVLAKNIQYF	TGTGCCAGCAGCCAAGAGTACGTCTTAGCCAAAAACATTCAGTACTTC
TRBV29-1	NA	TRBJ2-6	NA	CSVDTGSGANVLTF	TGCAGCGTTGATACAGGGTCTGGGGCCAACGTCCTGACTTTC
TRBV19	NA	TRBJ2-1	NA	CASSQSTGGHNEQFF	TGTGCCAGTTCGCAGTCGACGGGCGGACACAATGAGCAGTTCTTC
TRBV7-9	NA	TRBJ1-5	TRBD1	CASSSGQNLRSNQPQHF	TGTGCCAGCAGCTCGGGACAGAACCTAAGGAGCAATCAGCCCCAGCATTTT
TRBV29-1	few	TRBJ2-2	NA	CSVERRVRGFTGGELFF	TGCAGCGTTGAAAGGAGGGTCAGGGGCTTTACTGGCGGGGAGCTGTTTTTT
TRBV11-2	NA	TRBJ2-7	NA	CASSFRLATATYEQYF	TGTGCCAGCAGCTTTCGGCTAGCGACTGCAACCTACGAGCAGTACTTC
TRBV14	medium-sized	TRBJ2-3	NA	CASSLADTQYF	TGTGCCAGCAGCCTAGCAGATACGCAGTATTTT
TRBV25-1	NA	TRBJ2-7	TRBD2	CASSEFGTSIKRQYF	TGTGCCAGCAGTGAATTTGGGACTAGCATAAAGAGGCAGTACTTC
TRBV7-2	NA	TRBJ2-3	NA	CASSLWELSTDTQYF	TGTGCCAGCAGCTTGTGGGAGTTAAGCACAGATACGCAGTATTTT
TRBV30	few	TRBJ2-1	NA	CAWSAALNEQFF	TGTGCCTGGAGTGCAGCGTTGAATGAGCAGTTCTTC
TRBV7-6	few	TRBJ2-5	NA	CASGRQGFETQYF	TGTGCCAGCGGGCGGCAGGGTTTCGAGACCCAGTACTTC
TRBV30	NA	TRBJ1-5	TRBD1	CAWSVRGQGKQPQHF	TGTGCCTGGAGTGTACGAGGACAGGGGAAGCAGCCCCAGCATTTT